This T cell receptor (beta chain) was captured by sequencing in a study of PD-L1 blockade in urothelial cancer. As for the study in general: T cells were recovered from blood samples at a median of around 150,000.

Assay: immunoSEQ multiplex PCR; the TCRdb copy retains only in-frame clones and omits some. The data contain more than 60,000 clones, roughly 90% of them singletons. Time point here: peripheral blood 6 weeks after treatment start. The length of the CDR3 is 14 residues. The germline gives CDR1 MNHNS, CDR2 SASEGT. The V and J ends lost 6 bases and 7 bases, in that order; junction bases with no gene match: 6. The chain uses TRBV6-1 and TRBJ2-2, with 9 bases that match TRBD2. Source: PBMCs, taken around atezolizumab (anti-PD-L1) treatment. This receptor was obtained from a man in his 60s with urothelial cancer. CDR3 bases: TGTGCCAGCAGATTAGCGGGAGAGTACGGGGAGCTGTTTTTT. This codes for CASRLAGEYGELFF.